This T cell receptor beta chain comes out of a study of cytomegalovirus exposure and HLA in healthy donors. The study, taken as a whole, reports: The later analysis indicated that the majority of CMV-associated TCR beta chains appeared HLA-restricted. Later analysis placed DRB1 highest and HLA-C lowest in TCR association rates, which differed by HLA locus. The HLA-A and HLA-B alleles of most subjects were reportedly predicted accurately from TCR beta sequences. It was reportedly the case that the classifier diagnosed cytomegalovirus status with high specificity and sensitivity.

On this clone itself: Its antigen is not known.

Germline V CDR1 and CDR2: SGHTA, FQGTGA. The CDR3 contains 13 residues. V was clipped by 5 bases and J by 1 base, with 8 bases between them. Use of 60 Vbeta and 13 Jbeta primers characterized the PCR. Assay used: immunoSEQ multiplex PCR; TCRdb lists only in-frame clones, some missing. The sample table includes approximately 120,000 clones. This clonotype was sampled from a man in his late teens or twenties in good health and CMV-seronegative. Sequenced sample: PBMCs. The chain couples TRBV7-3 to TRBJ1-1; D unclear. The CDR3 nucleotides are TGTGCCAGCAGCGCGACAACGAACACTGAAGCTTTCTTT. This sequence encodes CASSATTNTEAFF. Variable domain in full (rest from reference TRBV7-3 and TRBJ1-1): GAGVSQTPSNKVTEKGKYVELRCDPISGHTALYWYRQSLGQGPEFLIYFQGTGAADDSGLPNDRFFAVRPEGSVSTLKIQRTERGDSAVYLCASSATTNTEAFFGQGTRLTVV.